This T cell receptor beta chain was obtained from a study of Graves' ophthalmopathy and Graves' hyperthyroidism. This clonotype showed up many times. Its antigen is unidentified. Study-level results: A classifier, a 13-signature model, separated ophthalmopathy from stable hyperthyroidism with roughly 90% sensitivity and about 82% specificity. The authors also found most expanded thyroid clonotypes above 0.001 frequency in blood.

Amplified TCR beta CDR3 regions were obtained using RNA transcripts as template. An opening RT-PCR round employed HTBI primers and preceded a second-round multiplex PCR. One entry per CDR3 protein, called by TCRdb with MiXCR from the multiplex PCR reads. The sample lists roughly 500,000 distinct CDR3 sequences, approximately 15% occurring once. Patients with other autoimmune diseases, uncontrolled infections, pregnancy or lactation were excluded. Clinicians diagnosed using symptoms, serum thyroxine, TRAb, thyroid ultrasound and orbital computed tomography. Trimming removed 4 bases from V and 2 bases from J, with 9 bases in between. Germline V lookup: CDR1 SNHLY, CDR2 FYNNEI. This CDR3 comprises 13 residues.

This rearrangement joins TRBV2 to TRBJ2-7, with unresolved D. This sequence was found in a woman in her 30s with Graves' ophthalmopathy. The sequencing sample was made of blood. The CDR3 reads CASSVGKTYEQYF. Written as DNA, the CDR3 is TGTGCCAGCAGTGTTGGTAAGACCTACGAGCAGTACTTC.